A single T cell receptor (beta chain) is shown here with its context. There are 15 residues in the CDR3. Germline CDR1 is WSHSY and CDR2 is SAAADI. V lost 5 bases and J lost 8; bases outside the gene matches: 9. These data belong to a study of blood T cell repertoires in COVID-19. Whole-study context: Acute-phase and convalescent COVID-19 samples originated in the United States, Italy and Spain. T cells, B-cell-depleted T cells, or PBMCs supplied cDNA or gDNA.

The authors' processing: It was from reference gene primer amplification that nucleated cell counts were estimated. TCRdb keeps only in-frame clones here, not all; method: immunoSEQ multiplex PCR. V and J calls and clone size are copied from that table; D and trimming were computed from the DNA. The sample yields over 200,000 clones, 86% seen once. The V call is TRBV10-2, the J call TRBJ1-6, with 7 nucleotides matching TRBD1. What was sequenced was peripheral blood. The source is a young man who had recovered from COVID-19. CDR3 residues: CASSLQGPGDSPLHF. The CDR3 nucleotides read TGCGCCAGCAGTTTACAGGGGCCGGGGGATTCACCCCTCCACTTT.